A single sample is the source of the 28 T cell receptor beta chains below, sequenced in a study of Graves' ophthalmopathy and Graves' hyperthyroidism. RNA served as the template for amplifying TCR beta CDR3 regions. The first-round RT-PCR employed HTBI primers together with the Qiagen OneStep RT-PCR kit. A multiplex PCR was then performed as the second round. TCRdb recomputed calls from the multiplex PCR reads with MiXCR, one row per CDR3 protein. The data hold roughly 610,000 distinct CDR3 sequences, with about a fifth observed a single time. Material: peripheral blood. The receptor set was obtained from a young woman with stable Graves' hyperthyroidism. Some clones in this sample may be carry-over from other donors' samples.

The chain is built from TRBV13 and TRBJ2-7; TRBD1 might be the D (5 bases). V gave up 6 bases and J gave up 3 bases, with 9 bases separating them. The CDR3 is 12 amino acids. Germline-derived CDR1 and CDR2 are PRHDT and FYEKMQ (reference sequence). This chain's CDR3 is CASRVTGYEQYF. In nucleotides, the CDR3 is TGTGCCAGCAGGGTCACAGGCTACGAGCAGTACTTC. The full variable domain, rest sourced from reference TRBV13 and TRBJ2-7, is AAGVIQSPRHLIKEKRETATLKCYPIPRHDTVYWYQQGPGQDPQFLISFYEKMQSDKGSIPDRFSAQQFSDYHSELNMSSLELGDSALYFCASRVTGYEQYFGPGTRLTVT.

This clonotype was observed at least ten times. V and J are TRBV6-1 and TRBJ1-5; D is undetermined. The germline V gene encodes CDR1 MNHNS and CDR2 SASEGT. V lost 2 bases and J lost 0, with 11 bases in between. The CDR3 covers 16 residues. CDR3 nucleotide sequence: TGTGCCAGCAGTGAATCCCAGTTACGTAGCAATCAGCCCCAGCATTTT. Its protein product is CASSESQLRSNQPQHF.

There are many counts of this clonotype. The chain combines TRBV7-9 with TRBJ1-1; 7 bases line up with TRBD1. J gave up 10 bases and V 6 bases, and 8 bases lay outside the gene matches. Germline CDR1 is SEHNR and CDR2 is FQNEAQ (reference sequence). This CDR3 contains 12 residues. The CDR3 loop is CASRDRDSPAFF. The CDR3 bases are TGTGCCAGCAGAGACCGGGACAGCCCAGCTTTCTTT.

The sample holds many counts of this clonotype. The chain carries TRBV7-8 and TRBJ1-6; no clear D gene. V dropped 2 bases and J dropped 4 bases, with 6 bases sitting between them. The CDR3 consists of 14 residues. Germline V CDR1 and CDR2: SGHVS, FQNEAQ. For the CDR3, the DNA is TGTGCCAGCAGCTTAAATCCTTATAATTCACCCCTCCACTTT. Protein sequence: CASSLNPYNSPLHF.

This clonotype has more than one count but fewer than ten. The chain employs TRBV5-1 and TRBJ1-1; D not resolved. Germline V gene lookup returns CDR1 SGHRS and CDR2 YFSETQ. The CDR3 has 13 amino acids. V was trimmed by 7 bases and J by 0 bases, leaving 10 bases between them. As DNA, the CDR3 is TGCGCCAGCCAAGGTGCACTGAACACTGAAGCTTTCTTT. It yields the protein CASQGALNTEAFF.

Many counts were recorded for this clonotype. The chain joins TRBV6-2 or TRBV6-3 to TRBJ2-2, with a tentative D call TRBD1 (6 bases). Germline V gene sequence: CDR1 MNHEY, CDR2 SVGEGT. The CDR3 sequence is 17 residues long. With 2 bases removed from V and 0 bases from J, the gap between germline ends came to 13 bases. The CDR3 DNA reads TGTGCCAGCAGTTACCGGGACAAATATTCGAACACCGGGGAGCTGTTTTTT. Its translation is CASSYRDKYSNTGELFF.

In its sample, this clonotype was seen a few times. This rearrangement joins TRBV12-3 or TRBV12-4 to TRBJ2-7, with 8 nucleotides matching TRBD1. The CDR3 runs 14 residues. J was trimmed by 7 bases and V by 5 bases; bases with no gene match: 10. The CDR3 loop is CASSLSGTGREQYF. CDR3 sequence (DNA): TGTGCCAGCAGTCTCTCCGGGACAGGAAGGGAGCAGTACTTC.

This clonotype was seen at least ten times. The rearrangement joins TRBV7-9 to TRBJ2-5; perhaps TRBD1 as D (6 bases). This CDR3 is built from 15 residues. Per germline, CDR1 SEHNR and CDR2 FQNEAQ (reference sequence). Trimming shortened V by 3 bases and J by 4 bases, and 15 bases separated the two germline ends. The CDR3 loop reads CASSFVVGAGETQYF. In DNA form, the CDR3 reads TGTGCCAGCAGCTTCGTCGTGGGGGCGGGAGAGACCCAGTACTTC.

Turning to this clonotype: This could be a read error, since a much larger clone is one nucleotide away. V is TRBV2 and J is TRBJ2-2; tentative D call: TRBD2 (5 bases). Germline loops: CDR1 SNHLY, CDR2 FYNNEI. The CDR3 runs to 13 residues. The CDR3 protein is CASRADNTGEPFF. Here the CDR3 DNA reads TGTGCCAGCAGGGCCGATAACACCGGGGAGCCGTTTTTT. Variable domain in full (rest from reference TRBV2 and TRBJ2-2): EPEVTQTPSHQVTQMGQEVILRCVPISNHLYFYWYRQILGQKVEFLVSFYNNEISEKSEIFDDQFSVERPDGSNFTLKIRSTKLEDSAMYFCASRADNTGEPFFGEGSRLTVL.

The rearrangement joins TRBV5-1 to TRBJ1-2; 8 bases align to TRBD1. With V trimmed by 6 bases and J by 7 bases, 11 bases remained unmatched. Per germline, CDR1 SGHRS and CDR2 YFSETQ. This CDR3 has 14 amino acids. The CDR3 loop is CASKPQQGDGGYTF. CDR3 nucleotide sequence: TGCGCCAGCAAGCCACAACAGGGGGACGGTGGCTACACCTTC.

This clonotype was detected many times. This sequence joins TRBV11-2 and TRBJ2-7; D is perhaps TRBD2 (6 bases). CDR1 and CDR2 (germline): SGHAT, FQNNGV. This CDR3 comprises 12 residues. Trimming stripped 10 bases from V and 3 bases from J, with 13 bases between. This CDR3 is CAIGGVFYEQYF. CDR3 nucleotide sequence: TGTGCCATCGGAGGGGTTTTCTACGAGCAGTACTTC.

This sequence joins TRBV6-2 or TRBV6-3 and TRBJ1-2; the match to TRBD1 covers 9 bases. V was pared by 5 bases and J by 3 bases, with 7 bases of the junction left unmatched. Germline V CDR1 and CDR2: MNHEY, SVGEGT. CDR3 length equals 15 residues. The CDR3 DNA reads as TGTGCCAGCAGTGACGTCCGGACAGGGGACTATGGCTACACCTTC. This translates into CASSDVRTGDYGYTF.

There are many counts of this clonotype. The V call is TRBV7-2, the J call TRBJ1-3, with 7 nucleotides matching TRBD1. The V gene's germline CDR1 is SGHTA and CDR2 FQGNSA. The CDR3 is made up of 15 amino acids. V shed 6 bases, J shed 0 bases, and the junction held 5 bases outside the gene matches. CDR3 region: CASRIQGNSGNTIYF. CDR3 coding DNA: TGTGCCAGCAGGATACAGGGGAACTCTGGAAACACCATATATTTT.

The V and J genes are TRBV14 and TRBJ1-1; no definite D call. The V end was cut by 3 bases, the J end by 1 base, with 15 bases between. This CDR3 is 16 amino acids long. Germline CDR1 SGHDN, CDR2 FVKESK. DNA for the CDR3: TGTGCCAGCAGCCATCTAGTAGCCCCCGAGAACACTGAAGCTTTCTTT. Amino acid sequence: CASSHLVAPENTEAFF.

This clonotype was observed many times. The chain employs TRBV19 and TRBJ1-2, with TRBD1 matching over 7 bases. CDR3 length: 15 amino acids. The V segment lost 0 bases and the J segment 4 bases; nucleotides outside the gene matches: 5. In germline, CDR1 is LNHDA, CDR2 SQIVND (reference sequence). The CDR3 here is CASSIDSTGVYGYTF. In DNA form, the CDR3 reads TGTGCCAGTAGTATAGACTCTACAGGGGTCTATGGCTACACCTTC.

CDR3 region: CASAVGAGYTF. The CDR3 bases are TGTGCCAGCGCCGTGGGGGCGGGCTACACCTTC. The rearrangement joins TRBV6-2 or TRBV6-3 to TRBJ1-2, with D perhaps TRBD1 (6 bases). The CDR3 sequence is 11 residues long. Germline V gives CDR1 MNHEY, CDR2 SVGEGT. The germline V and J ends were trimmed by 8 bases and 8 bases, with 12 bases remaining between them.

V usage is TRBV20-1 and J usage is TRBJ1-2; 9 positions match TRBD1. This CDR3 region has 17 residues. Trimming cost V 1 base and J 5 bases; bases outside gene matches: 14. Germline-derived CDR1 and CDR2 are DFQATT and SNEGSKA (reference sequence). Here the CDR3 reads CSARGLGPGQGRYGYTF. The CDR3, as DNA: TGCAGTGCTAGAGGCCTCGGACCGGGACAGGGCCGGTATGGCTACACCTTC.

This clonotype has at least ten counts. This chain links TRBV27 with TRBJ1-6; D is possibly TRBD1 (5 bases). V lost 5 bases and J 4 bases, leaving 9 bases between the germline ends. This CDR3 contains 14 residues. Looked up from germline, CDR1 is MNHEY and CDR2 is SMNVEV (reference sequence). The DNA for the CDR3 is TGTGCCAGCAGTCCGGGACCGTATAATTCACCCCTCCACTTT. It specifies CASSPGPYNSPLHF.

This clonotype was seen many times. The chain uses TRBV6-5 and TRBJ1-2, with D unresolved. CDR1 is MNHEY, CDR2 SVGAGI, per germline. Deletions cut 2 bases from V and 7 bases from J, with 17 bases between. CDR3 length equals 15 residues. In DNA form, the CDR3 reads TGTGCCAGCAGTTACGCTTCTGGGAGGGCGCGTGGCTACACCTTC. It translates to CASSYASGRARGYTF.

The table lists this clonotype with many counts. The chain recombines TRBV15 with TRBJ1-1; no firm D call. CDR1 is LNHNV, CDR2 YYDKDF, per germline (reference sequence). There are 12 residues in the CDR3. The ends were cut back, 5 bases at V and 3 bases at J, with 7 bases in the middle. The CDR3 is CATSGGDTEAFF. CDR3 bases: TGTGCCACCAGCGGAGGAGACACTGAAGCTTTCTTT.

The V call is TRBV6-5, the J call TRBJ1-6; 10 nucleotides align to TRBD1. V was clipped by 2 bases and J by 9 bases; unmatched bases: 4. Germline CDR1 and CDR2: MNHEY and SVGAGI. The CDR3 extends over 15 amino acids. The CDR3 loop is CASSYRQGAVSPLHF. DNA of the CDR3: TGTGCCAGCAGTTACCGACAGGGGGCCGTTTCACCCCTCCACTTT.

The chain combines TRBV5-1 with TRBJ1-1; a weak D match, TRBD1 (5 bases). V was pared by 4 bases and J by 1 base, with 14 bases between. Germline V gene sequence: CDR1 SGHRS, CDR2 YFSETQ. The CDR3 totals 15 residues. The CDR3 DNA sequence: TGCGCCAGCAGCAGATCGGGACTGTCGAACACTGAAGCTTTCTTT. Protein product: CASSRSGLSNTEAFF.

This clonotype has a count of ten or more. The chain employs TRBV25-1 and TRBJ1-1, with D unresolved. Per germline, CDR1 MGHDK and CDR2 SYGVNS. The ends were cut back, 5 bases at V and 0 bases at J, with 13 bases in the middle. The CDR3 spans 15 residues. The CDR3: CASSPIHQVNTEAFF. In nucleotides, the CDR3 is TGTGCCAGCAGTCCGATACACCAGGTGAACACTGAAGCTTTCTTT.

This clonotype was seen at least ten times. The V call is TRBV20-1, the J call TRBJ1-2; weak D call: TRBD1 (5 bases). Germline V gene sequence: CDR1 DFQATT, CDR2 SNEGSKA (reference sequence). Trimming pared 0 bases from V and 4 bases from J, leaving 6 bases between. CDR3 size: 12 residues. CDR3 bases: TGCAGTGCTAGAGACGACAGCTATGGCTACACCTTC. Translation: CSARDDSYGYTF.

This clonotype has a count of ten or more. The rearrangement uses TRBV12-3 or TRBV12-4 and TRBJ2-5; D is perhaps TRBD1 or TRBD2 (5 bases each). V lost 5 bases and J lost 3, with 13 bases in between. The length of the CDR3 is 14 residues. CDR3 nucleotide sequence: TGTGCCAGCAGTAGGGACCCTAGTAAAGAGACCCAGTACTTC. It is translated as CASSRDPSKETQYF.

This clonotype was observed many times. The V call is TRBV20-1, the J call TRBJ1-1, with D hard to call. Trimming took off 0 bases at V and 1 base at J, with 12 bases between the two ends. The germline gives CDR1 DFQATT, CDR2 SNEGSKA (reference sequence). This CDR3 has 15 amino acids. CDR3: CSARDFEGANTEAFF. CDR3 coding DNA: TGCAGTGCTAGAGATTTCGAGGGCGCGAACACTGAAGCTTTCTTT.

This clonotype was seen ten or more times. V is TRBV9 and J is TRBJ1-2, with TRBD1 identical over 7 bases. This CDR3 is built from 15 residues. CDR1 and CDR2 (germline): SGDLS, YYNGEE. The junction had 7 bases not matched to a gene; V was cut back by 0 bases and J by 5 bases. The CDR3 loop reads CASSVGQQGRYGYTF. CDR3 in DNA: TGTGCCAGCAGCGTAGGCCAACAGGGGCGGTATGGCTACACCTTC. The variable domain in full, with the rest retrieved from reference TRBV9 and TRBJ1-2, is DSGVTQTPKHLITATGQRVTLRCSPRSGDLSVYWYQQSLDQGLQFLIQYYNGEERAKGNILERFSAQQFPDLHSELNLSSLELGDSALYFCASSVGQQGRYGYTFGSGTRLTVV.

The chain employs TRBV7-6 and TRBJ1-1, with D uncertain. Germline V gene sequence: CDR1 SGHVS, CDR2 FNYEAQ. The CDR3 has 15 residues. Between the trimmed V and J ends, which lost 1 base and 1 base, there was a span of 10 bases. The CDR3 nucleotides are TGTGCCAGCAGCTTAGTGTGGCACGGGAACACTGAAGCTTTCTTT. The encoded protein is CASSLVWHGNTEAFF.